The T cell receptor (beta chain) described here comes from a study of T cell repertoires in cytomegalovirus infection. Study-level results: Cumulated frequencies of public TCR beta families served to identify carriers of CMV plus the relevant HLA.

TCRdb fed the reads into MiXCR, producing one record per CDR3 protein. The table lists about 110,000 distinct CDR3 sequences, roughly 39% of them singletons. Points on this clonotype: Its cognate antigen is unknown.

The specimen comprised CD8+ T cells from cultured PBMCs, sampled from culture after CMV antigen stimulation. This sequence was found in a human donor in good health (CMV status not recorded). Some clones in this sample may be carry-over from other donors' samples.

The CDR3 nucleotides are TGTGCCAGTAGGGTGACGGGGCTCGCCTTTACAGATACGCAGTATTTT. Translated: CASRVTGLAFTDTQYF. This chain connects TRBV19 to TRBJ2-3, with D perhaps TRBD1 or TRBD2 (5 bases each). This CDR3 has 16 residues. Germline V gives CDR1 LNHDA, CDR2 SQIVND (reference sequence). V was clipped by 6 bases and J by 3 bases, with 19 bases between them.